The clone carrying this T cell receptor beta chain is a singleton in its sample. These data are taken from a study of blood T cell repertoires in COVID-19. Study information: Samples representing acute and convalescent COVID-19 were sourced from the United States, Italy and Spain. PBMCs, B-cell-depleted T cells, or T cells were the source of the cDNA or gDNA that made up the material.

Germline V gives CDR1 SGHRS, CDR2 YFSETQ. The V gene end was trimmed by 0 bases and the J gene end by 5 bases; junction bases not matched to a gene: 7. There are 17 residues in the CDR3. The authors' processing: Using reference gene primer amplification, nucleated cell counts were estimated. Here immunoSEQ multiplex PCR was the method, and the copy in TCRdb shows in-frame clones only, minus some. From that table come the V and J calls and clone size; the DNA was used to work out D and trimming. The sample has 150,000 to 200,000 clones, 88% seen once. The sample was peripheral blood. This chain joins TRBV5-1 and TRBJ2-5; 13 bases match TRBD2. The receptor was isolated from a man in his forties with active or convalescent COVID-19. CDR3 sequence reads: CASSLGVGLAGVETQYF. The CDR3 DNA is TGCGCCAGCAGCTTGGGCGTCGGACTAGCGGGGGTGGAGACCCAGTACTTC.